This T cell receptor beta chain was observed in a study of OX40 agonist ivuxolimab in advanced cancers. Study findings and constraints: By week 6 at 0.1 to 3.0 mg/kg, blood CD4+ and CD8+ T cells had expanded clonally. Low clonal expansion, among the lowest seen, marked partial responders at 0.1-3.0 mg/kg.

Any history of autoimmune disease or systemic immunosuppression disqualified patients. On this clone: Its specificity is not known.

The table came from immunoSEQ multiplex PCR; TCRdb's copy has only in-frame clones and leaves some out. The sample yields about 79,000 clones, just over 85% seen once. CDR3 length equals 15 residues. CDR1 is SGHTS, CDR2 YDEGEE, per germline. V lost 7 bases and J 8 bases, leaving 21 bases between the germline ends. The V gene is TRBV5-8, the J gene TRBJ1-4; the D is unclear. Sequences were derived from CD4+ or CD8+ T cells sorted from blood, sampled in a trial of the OX40 agonist ivuxolimab. The TCR comes from an adult with an advanced solid tumor such as melanoma, head and neck, liver or kidney cancer. The CDR3, as DNA: TGTGCCAGCTATTCCCGATGGCTCGGGCAAGAAAAACTGTTTTTT. It translates to CASYSRWLGQEKLFF.